The rows below give T cell receptor beta chains drawn from one sample of a study of blood T cell repertoires in COVID-19. Method: immunoSEQ multiplex PCR; TCRdb's copy keeps in-frame clones and lacks some. The profile covers about 42,000 clones, with about 88% appearing a single time and 2.4% taken by the ten largest. Sequencing was performed on peripheral blood. The receptors were sampled from a human donor in a cohort sampled during active COVID-19. Both conserved end residues are part of each CDR3.

v_call,cdr3_aa
TRBV19,CASGGLEQGPRNSPLHF
TRBV6-1,CASSEVQGNEKLFF
TRBV9,CASSVQGNSGNTIYF
TRBV4-2,CASSQDRGNIYNEQFF
TRBV5-1,CASSRRDSSYNEQFF
TRBV6-5,CASRGQMNADTQYF
TRBV9,CASSLSQGAQTF
TRBV9,CASSVGGGPNQPQHF
TRBV24-1,CATRPSGTGTDTQYF
TRBV9,CASSRGGQGGTEAFF
TRBV6-5,CASRKQGGNTEAFF
TRBV7-9,CASSLGTVGETQYF
TRBV9,CASSVDGTSGGYNEQFF
TRBV6-1,CASTRPGGETQYF
TRBV2,CASKSGGPTDTQYF
TRBV10-2,CASSERLAGGTSTDTQYF
TRBV9,CASSVERSRETQYF
TRBV10-3,CAITTSRDRTGANVLTF
TRBV30,CAWSVRWSTNTEAFF
TRBV6-2/TRBV6-3,CASSYQTSGVRGGELFF
TRBV7-8,CASSLGGRGEQYF
TRBV7-3,CASSRKPGENTEAFF
TRBV5-6,CASSSSVGGGNQPQHF
TRBV29-1,CSVLWGREYEQYF
TRBV6-5,CASSYGQNYGYTF
TRBV6-1,CASSEWSQPPKNIQYF
TRBV29-1,CSVASGGAGETQYF
TRBV19,CASSIAGLGLGEKLFF